This TCR beta chain was documented in a study of identical twins. As regards this clonotype: What it binds is unknown. At one of its ends the junction is not consistent with the germline gene, which may arise from a read error.

Study conclusions and caveats: Fewer insertions characterized abundant cord blood beta clonotypes, whereas memory repertoires showed none. Among monozygotic twins, out-of-frame TCR alpha sharing exceeded what models predicted.

Each cDNA held unique molecular identifiers, and template switching gave it a universal primer site. MiXCR was run by TCRdb on the 5' RACE reads, yielding one entry per CDR3 protein. The table lists about 530,000 distinct CDR3 sequences, approximately 20% of them singletons. Germline V gene data show CDR1 as SGHDT and CDR2 as YYEEEE. CDR3 length: 16 residues. Healthy Caucasians made up all donors. The same data also went into a second study, on yellow fever vaccine responses in identical twins.

The receptor was isolated from a woman in her late teens or twenties in good health. The J gene is TRBJ2-2, the V gene TRBV5-6; D is unresolved. Sequenced input: CD4+ T cells sorted from blood. CDR3 bases: TGTGTCAGCAGCTTGGGATTTGGGAAGAACACCGGGGAGCTGTTTTTT. Translated: CVSSLGFGKNTGELFF.